These 24 T cell receptor beta chains were sequenced from one sample in a study of blood T cell repertoires in COVID-19. Profiling relied on immunoSEQ multiplex PCR, and the TCRdb table lists in-frame clones only, not all of them. The data hold approximately 230,000 clones, with 88% observed a single time. Sequencing input: peripheral blood. The receptors shown here come from a woman in her twenties or thirties with COVID-19, enrolled during active disease.

The V and J genes are TRBV5-6 and TRBJ1-1; D might be TRBD1 (6 bases). Germline V gene lookup returns CDR1 SGHDT and CDR2 YYEEEE. The CDR3 spans 17 residues. The V end lost 0 bases, the J end lost 3 bases, and 18 bases lay between the germline ends. CDR3 region: CASSLEEGTLSHTEAFF. Here the CDR3 DNA reads TGTGCCAGCAGCTTGGAGGAAGGGACACTATCCCACACTGAAGCTTTCTTT.

J is TRBJ1-1 and V is TRBV12-3 or TRBV12-4, with TRBD1 as a possible D gene (6 bases). This CDR3 comprises 13 residues. V lost 4 bases, J lost 8 bases, and 14 bases lay in between. The CDR3 reads CASSSYRDIEAFF. As DNA, the CDR3 is TGTGCCAGCAGTTCCTACCGGGACATCGAAGCTTTCTTT.

The chain has TRBV7-9 and TRBJ1-6; D is uncertain. V was shortened by 7 bases and J by 7 bases, with 17 bases between the two germline ends. CDR1 is SEHNR, CDR2 FQNEAQ, per germline (reference sequence). This CDR3 is 15 amino acids long. CDR3 residues: CASTLSGQANSPLHF. For the CDR3, the DNA is TGTGCCAGCACCCTTAGTGGTCAGGCGAATTCACCCCTCCACTTT.

V and J are TRBV16 and TRBJ1-2; D remains ambiguous. The V gene lost 0 bases and the J gene lost 8 bases, with 13 bases spanning the gap. Germline lookup yields CDR1 KGHSY and CDR2 FQNENV. CDR3 length: 14 residues. CDR3 DNA: TGTGCCAGCAGCCAATCCTCCGCGGGCAGCGGCTACACCTTC. Translating gives CASSQSSAGSGYTF.

The V and J genes are TRBV6-2 or TRBV6-3 and TRBJ2-7, with D perhaps matching TRBD2 (6 bases). The V end lost 0 bases, the J end lost 1 base, and 19 bases lay between the germline ends. The CDR3 length is 18 residues. Per germline, CDR1 MNHEY and CDR2 SVGEGT. The CDR3 sequence: CASSYSPRDFRTSYEQYF. CDR3 nucleotide sequence: TGTGCCAGCAGTTACTCGCCCAGGGACTTCCGGACTTCCTACGAGCAGTACTTC.

This chain joins TRBV11-2 and TRBJ2-7; perhaps TRBD1 as D (5 bases). The CDR3 totals 15 residues. Per germline, CDR1 SGHAT and CDR2 FQNNGV. V was trimmed by 0 bases and J by 4 bases, leaving 13 bases between them. In DNA form, the CDR3 reads TGTGCCAGCAGCTTAGATCCTGGCAGGGCATACGAGCAGTACTTC. Its protein is CASSLDPGRAYEQYF.

This clone occurred once. The V and J genes are TRBV4-3 and TRBJ2-7; 8 bases line up with TRBD1. Germline V CDR1 and CDR2: LGHNA, YSLEER. Trimming took 0 bases from V and 3 from J; bases not matched to a gene: 4. The CDR3 has 15 residues. The CDR3 loop is CASSQELGQVYEQYF. CDR3 DNA sequence: TGCGCCAGCAGCCAAGAGTTGGGACAGGTCTACGAGCAGTACTTC.

V usage is TRBV12-3 or TRBV12-4 and J usage is TRBJ2-7; D is unresolved. The CDR3 is 13 amino acids. Trimming stripped 1 base from V and 5 bases from J, with 9 bases between. The CDR3 DNA follows: TGTGCCAGCAGTTTAGGGAGCAGCCACGAGCAGTACTTC. Its translation: CASSLGSSHEQYF.

The chain is built from TRBV10-2 and TRBJ1-1; D ambiguous. Germline CDR1 is WSHSY and CDR2 is SAAADI. Trimming took 2 bases from V and 0 from J, leaving 7 bases between them. The CDR3 has 14 residues. CDR3 sequence reads: CASSEAYLNTEAFF. The DNA of the CDR3 is TGCGCCAGCAGTGAGGCCTACCTGAACACTGAAGCTTTCTTT.

The V gene is TRBV6-6, the J gene TRBJ1-3; the match to TRBD1 covers 10 bases. Per the germline V gene, CDR1 is MNHNY and CDR2 is SVGAGI (reference sequence). The V segment lost 2 bases and the J segment 4 bases; nucleotides outside the gene matches: 5. The CDR3 is 16 amino acids. The CDR3 sequence: CASSYRQGALGNTIYF. The CDR3 DNA is TGTGCCAGCAGTTACAGACAGGGGGCGCTAGGAAACACCATATATTTT.

The gene calls are TRBV5-4 and TRBJ2-7; no clear D gene. Trimming removed 4 bases from V and 6 bases from J, with 14 bases in between. The CDR3 contains 13 residues. Germline-derived CDR1 and CDR2 are SGHNT and YYREEE (reference sequence). CDR3 DNA: TGTGCCAGCAGCCCACCTTGGAGCTCCGAGCAGTACTTC. Translated: CASSPPWSSEQYF.

The chain uses TRBV7-9 and TRBJ2-7; unclear D gene. V shed 1 base and J shed 3 bases, with 4 bases lying between them. CDR3 length: 12 residues. The germline V gene has CDR1 SEHNR and CDR2 FQNEAQ (reference sequence). The CDR3 DNA follows: TGTGCCAGCAGCTTAGATTACTACGAGCAGTACTTC. It specifies CASSLDYYEQYF.

The chain couples TRBV14 to TRBJ1-2, with D perhaps TRBD1 (6 bases). This CDR3 is 14 amino acids long. V gave up 5 bases and J gave up 4 bases, with 14 bases separating them. The germline V gene encodes CDR1 SGHDN and CDR2 FVKESK. In nucleotides, the CDR3 is TGTGCCAGCAGCGCTCAACGGGGGGCCTATGGCTACACCTTC. Its protein product is CASSAQRGAYGYTF.

The chain couples TRBV6-5 to TRBJ2-3, with 7 bases matching TRBD1. J was trimmed by 3 bases and V by 6 bases; bases with no gene match: 9. Germline CDR1 is MNHEY and CDR2 is SVGAGI. This CDR3 contains 15 residues. The chain's CDR3 is CASRLTGDGTDTQYF. The DNA for the CDR3 is TGTGCCAGCAGGCTCACAGGGGACGGAACAGATACGCAGTATTTT.

The CDR3, as DNA: TGTGCCAGCAGCTACGGACAGGGCGTCCACTATGGCTACACCTTC. Amino acid sequence: CASSYGQGVHYGYTF. The chain links TRBV7-9 to TRBJ1-2; 8 bases are a match to TRBD1. The J segment lost 3 bases and the V segment lost 4 bases, leaving 7 bases of the junction unmatched. The CDR3 consists of 15 residues. In germline, CDR1 is SEHNR, CDR2 FQNEAQ (reference sequence).

This clone was counted once. The chain links TRBV9 to TRBJ2-2, with D possibly matching TRBD1 (6 bases). This CDR3 has 16 residues. Germline V gives CDR1 SGDLS, CDR2 YYNGEE. Trimming removed 0 bases from V and 5 bases from J, with 14 bases in between. CDR3 DNA: TGTGCCAGCAGCGTAGGGGGCAGGGGTAGTACCGGGGAGCTGTTTTTT. Protein: CASSVGGRGSTGELFF. The complete variable domain, with remaining parts taken from reference TRBV9 and TRBJ2-2, reads DSGVTQTPKHLITATGQRVTLRCSPRSGDLSVYWYQQSLDQGLQFLIQYYNGEERAKGNILERFSAQQFPDLHSELNLSSLELGDSALYFCASSVGGRGSTGELFFGEGSRLTVL.

This sequence joins TRBV3-1 (or the pseudogene TRBV3-2) and TRBJ2-5; 8 bases line up with TRBD2. This CDR3 spans 15 amino acids. Germline CDR1 is LGHDT and CDR2 is YNNKEL (reference sequence). The V gene end was trimmed by 3 bases and the J gene end by 2 bases; junction bases not matched to a gene: 5. The CDR3 bases are TGTGCCAGCAGCCACGCTATAGCGGGGCAAGAGACCCAGTACTTC. Translation: CASSHAIAGQETQYF.

The gene calls are TRBV10-2 and TRBJ2-5; a weak D match, TRBD1 (5 bases). Germline CDR1 WSHSY, CDR2 SAAADI. V was cut by 2 bases and J by 5 bases, with 12 bases left in between. The CDR3 is made up of 14 amino acids. The CDR3 DNA sequence: TGCGCCAGCAGTGAGGGACATCCCGGGGAGACCCAGTACTTC. It encodes CASSEGHPGETQYF.

The chain uses TRBV7-9 and TRBJ2-2; no clear D. V was cut by 11 bases and J by 2 bases, with 15 bases left in between. The CDR3 consists of 14 residues. CDR1 is SEHNR and CDR2 is FQNEAQ in the germline V gene (reference sequence). CDR3 bases: TGTGCCGACCGGGTCTCTGGCAACACCGGGGAGCTGTTTTTT. Translated: CADRVSGNTGELFF.

The chain recombines TRBV2 with TRBJ2-7; D is undetermined. Between the trimmed V and J ends, which lost 5 bases and 5 bases, there was a span of 4 bases. The CDR3 is 10 residues long. From germline, CDR1 is SNHLY and CDR2 FYNNEI. This CDR3 reads CASSPNEQYF. In DNA form, the CDR3 reads TGTGCCAGCAGTCCAAACGAGCAGTACTTC.

The CDR3 reads CASSLGETGIEQFF. In DNA form, the CDR3 reads TGTGCCAGCAGCTTAGGGGAGACAGGGATTGAGCAGTTCTTC. The chain couples TRBV7-8 to TRBJ2-1; 7 nucleotides match TRBD1. V shed 1 base, J shed 9 bases, and the junction held 6 bases outside the gene matches. The CDR3 has 14 residues. The germline V gene has CDR1 SGHVS and CDR2 FQNEAQ.

Only one count was recorded for this clone. This chain links TRBV2 with TRBJ1-2, with D unresolved. Germline values: CDR1 SNHLY, CDR2 FYNNEI. V lost 7 bases to trimming and J lost 4 bases, with 16 bases between them. CDR3 length: 14 residues. CDR3: CASIGQATPYGYTF. Written as DNA, the CDR3 is TGTGCCAGCATAGGTCAGGCCACTCCCTATGGCTACACCTTC.

This chain connects TRBV18 to TRBJ2-1, with D possibly being TRBD2 (6 bases). Per germline, CDR1 KGHSH and CDR2 LQKENI. The V end was cut by 3 bases, the J end by 5 bases, with 17 bases between. The CDR3 runs 16 residues. The CDR3 spells CASSPRGAFVNNEQFF. CDR3 bases: TGTGCCAGCTCACCGCGGGGCGCGTTCGTAAACAATGAGCAGTTCTTC.

The CDR3 region is CSVERVGNTEAFF. In DNA form, the CDR3 reads TGCAGCGTTGAGAGGGTGGGTAACACTGAAGCTTTCTTT. The chain couples TRBV29-1 to TRBJ1-1; D is ambiguous. The ends were cut back, 3 bases at V and 2 bases at J, with 10 bases in the middle. The germline V gene has CDR1 SQVTM and CDR2 ANQGSEA. The CDR3 is 13 amino acids.